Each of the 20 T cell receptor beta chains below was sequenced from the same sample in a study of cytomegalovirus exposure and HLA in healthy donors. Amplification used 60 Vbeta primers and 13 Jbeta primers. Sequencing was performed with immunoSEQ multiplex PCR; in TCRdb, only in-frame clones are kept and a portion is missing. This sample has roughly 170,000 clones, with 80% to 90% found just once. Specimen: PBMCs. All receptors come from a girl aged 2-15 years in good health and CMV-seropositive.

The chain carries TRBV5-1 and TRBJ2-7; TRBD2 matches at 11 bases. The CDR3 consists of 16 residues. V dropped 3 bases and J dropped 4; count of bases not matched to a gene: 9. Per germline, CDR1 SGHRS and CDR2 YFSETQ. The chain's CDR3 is CASSSHLAGGQYEQYF. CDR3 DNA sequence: TGCGCCAGCAGCTCCCATTTAGCGGGAGGGCAGTACGAGCAGTACTTC.

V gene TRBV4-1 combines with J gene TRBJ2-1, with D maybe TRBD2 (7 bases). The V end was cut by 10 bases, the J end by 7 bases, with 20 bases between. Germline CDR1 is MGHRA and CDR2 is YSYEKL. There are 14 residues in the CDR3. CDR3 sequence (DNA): TGCGCCATAGGGGGAGGGCCGAAATGGAATGAGCAGTTCTTC. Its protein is CAIGGGPKWNEQFF.

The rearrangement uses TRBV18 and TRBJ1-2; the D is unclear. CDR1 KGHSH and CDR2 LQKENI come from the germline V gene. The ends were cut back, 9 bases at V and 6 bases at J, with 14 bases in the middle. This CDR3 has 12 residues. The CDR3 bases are TGTGCCAGTTCCCAGGAATACCATGGCTACACCTTC. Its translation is CASSQEYHGYTF.

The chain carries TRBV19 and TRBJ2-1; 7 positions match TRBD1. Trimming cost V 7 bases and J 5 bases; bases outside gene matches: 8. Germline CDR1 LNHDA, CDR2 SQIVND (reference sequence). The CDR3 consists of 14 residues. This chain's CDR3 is CASNPGQSNNEQFF. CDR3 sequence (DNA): TGTGCCAGTAACCCGGGACAGAGCAACAATGAGCAGTTCTTC.

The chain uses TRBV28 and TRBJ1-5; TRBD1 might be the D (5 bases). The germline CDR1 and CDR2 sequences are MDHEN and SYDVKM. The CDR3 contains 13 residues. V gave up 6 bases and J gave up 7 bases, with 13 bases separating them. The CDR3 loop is CASSPANRQPQHF. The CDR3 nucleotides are TGTGCCAGCAGCCCAGCCAACAGGCAGCCCCAGCATTTT.

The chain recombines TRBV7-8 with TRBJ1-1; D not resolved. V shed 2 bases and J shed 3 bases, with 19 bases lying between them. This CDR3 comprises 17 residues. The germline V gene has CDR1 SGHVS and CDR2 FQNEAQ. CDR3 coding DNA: TGTGCCAGCAGCTTAACCCCTAACCTAGGAGAGGACACTGAAGCTTTCTTT. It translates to CASSLTPNLGEDTEAFF.

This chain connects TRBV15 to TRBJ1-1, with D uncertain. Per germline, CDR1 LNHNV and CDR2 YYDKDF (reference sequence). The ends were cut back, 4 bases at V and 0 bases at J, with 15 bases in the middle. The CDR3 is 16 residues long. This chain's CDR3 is CATSNAVSLMNTEAFF. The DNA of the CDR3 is TGTGCCACCAGCAATGCAGTATCGTTGATGAACACTGAAGCTTTCTTT.

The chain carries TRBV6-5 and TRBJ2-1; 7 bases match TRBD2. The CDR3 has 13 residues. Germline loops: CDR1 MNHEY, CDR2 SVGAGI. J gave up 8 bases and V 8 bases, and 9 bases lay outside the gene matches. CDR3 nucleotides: TGTGCCAGCCGCAGCGGGACGTTCGATGAGCAGTTCTTC. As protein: CASRSGTFDEQFF.

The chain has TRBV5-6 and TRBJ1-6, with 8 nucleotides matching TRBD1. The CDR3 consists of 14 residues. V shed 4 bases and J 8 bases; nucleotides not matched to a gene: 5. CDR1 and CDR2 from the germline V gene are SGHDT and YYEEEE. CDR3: CASSGGQGYSPLHF. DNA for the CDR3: TGTGCCAGCAGCGGTGGACAGGGTTATTCACCCCTCCACTTT. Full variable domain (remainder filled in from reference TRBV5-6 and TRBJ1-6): DAGVTQSPTHLIKTRGQQVTLRCSPKSGHDTVSWYQQALGQGPQFIFQYYEEEERQRGNFPDRFSGHQFPNYSSELNVNALLLGDSALYLCASSGGQGYSPLHFGNGTRLTVT.

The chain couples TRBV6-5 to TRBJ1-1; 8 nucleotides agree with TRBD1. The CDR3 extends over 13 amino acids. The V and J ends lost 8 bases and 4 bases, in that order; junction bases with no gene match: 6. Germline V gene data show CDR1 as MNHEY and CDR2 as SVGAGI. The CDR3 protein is CASGQGPSTEAFF. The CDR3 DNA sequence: TGTGCCAGCGGACAGGGTCCAAGCACTGAAGCTTTCTTT.

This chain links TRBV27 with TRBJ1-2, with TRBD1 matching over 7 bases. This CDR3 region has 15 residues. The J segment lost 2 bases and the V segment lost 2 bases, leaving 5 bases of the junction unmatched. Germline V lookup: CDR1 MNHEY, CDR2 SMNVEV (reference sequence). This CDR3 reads CASSLRGTANYGYTF. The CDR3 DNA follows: TGTGCCAGCAGTTTACGCGGGACAGCAAACTATGGCTACACCTTC.

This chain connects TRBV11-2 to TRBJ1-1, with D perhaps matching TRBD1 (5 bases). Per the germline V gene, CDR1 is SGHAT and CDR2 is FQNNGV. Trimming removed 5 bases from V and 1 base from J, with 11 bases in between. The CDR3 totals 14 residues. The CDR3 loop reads CASSPGGGNTEAFF. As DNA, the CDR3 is TGTGCCAGCAGCCCCGGGGGAGGGAACACTGAAGCTTTCTTT.

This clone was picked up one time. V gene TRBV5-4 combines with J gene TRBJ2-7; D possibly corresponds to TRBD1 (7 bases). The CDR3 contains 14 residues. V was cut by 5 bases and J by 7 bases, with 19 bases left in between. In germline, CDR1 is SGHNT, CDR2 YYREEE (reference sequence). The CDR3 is CASSSEGAFTEQYF. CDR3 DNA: TGTGCCAGCAGTTCGGAGGGGGCTTTTACTGAGCAGTACTTC.

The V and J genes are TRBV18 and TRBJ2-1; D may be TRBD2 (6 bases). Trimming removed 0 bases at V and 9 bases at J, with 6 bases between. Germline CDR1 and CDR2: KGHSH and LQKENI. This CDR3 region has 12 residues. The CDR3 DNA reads TGTGCCAGCTCACCACCCGGGGGTGAGCAGTTCTTC. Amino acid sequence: CASSPPGGEQFF. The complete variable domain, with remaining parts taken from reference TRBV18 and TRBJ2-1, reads NAGVMQNPRHLVRRRGQEARLRCSPMKGHSHVYWYRQLPEEGLKFMVYLQKENIIDESGMPKERFSAEFPKEGPSILRIQQVVRGDSAAYFCASSPPGGEQFFGPGTRLTVL.

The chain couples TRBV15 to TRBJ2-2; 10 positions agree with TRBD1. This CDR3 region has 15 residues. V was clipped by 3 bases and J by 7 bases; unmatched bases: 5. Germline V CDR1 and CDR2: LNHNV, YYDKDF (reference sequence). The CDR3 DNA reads TGTGCCACCAGCAGTGGGACAGGGGAAAGCGGGGAGCTGTTTTTT. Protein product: CATSSGTGESGELFF.

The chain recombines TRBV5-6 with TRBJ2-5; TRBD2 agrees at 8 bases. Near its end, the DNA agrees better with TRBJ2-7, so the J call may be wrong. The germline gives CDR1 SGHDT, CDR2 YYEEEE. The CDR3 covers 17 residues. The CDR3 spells CASTPYREGGDSYEQYF. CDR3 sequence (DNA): TGTGCCAGCACCCCCTACCGGGAGGGCGGTGACTCCTACGAGCAGTACTTC.

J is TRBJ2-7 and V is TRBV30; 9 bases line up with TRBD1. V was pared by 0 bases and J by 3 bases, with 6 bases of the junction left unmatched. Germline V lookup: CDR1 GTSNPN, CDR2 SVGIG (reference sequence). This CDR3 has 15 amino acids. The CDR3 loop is CAWSVSADRGYEQYF. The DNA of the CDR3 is TGTGCCTGGAGTGTAAGTGCGGACAGGGGCTACGAGCAGTACTTC.

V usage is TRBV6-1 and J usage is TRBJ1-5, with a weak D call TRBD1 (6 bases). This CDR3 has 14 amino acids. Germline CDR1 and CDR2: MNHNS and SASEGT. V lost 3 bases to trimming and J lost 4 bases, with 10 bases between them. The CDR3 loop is CASSEGTGNQPQHF. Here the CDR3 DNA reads TGTGCCAGCAGTGAGGGCACAGGGAATCAGCCCCAGCATTTT.

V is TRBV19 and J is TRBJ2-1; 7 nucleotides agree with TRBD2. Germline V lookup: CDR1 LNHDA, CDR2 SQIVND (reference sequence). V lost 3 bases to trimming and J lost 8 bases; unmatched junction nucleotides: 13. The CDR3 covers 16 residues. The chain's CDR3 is CASSMGGRPRRDEQFF. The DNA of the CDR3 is TGTGCCAGTAGTATGGGAGGGAGGCCCCGAAGAGATGAGCAGTTCTTC.

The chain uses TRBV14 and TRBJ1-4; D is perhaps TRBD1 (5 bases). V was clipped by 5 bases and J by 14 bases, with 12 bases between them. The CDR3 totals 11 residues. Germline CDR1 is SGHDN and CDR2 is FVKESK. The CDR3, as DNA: TGTGCCAGCAGCAACACAGGAGAGCTGTTTTTT. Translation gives CASSNTGELFF.